The rows below give T cell receptor beta chains drawn from one sample of a study of response to subunit inactivated influenza vaccine. TCRdb reprocessed the RT-PCR reads via MiXCR and lists one record per CDR3 protein. The sample yields hundreds of thousands of distinct CDR3 sequences, more than 15% seen once. Here the sequenced sample was CD4+ T cells sorted from PBMCs, taken less than 30 months after vaccination. These receptors were taken from a man in his fifties or sixties who received an inactivated influenza vaccine. Each CDR3 is given with its conserved first and last residue. Each record gives: CDR3 protein, CDR3 DNA, clone size, D gene, V gene, J gene. The D gene is left open where the match is weak. Clone sizes are given selectively: once, few, many, or a class where the clone is expanded.

CDR3aa: CASSQNGANVLTF
CDR3nt: TGTGCCAGCAGCCAAAATGGGGCCAACGTCCTGACTTTC
abundance: few
d_gene: -
v_gene: TRBV14
j_gene: TRBJ2-6

CDR3aa: CASSLGDWSPLHF
CDR3nt: TGTGCCAGCAGCTTAGGGGACTGGTCACCCCTCCACTTT
abundance: -
d_gene: -
v_gene: TRBV7-6
j_gene: TRBJ1-6

CDR3aa: CSARDIWAGELFF
CDR3nt: TGCAGTGCTCGGGACATTTGGGCCGGGGAGCTGTTTTTT
abundance: -
d_gene: -
v_gene: TRBV20-1
j_gene: TRBJ2-2

CDR3aa: CSARDRFSGSSPTGELFF
CDR3nt: TGCAGTGCTAGAGATCGTTTTTCGGGCTCATCCCCCACCGGGGAGCTGTTTTTT
abundance: -
d_gene: -
v_gene: TRBV20-1
j_gene: TRBJ2-2

CDR3aa: CASSQDGGQGAYGYTF
CDR3nt: TGTGCCAGCAGCCAAGATGGGGGACAGGGGGCTTATGGCTACACCTTC
abundance: -
d_gene: TRBD1
v_gene: TRBV3-1
j_gene: TRBJ1-2

CDR3aa: CSAQTGQVQETQYF
CDR3nt: TGCAGTGCACAAACCGGACAGGTGCAAGAGACCCAGTACTTC
abundance: few
d_gene: TRBD1
v_gene: TRBV20-1
j_gene: TRBJ2-5

CDR3aa: CASSETSGGKSSPIIF
CDR3nt: TGTGCCAGCAGTGAGACTAGCGGGGGGAAATCCTCACCCATTATTTTT
abundance: -
d_gene: TRBD2
v_gene: TRBV25-1
j_gene: TRBJ2-3

CDR3aa: CASSLSGSGSYEQFF
CDR3nt: TGTGCCAGCAGCTTGTCGGGCAGCGGGAGCTATGAGCAGTTCTTC
abundance: -
d_gene: TRBD2
v_gene: TRBV7-3
j_gene: TRBJ2-1

CDR3aa: CATSDRPNTDTQYF
CDR3nt: TGTGCCACCAGTGATCGCCCTAACACAGATACGCAGTATTTT
abundance: -
d_gene: -
v_gene: TRBV24-1
j_gene: TRBJ2-3

CDR3aa: CSASTLAGQETQYF
CDR3nt: TGCAGTGCTAGCACACTAGCGGGTCAAGAGACCCAGTACTTC
abundance: few
d_gene: TRBD2
v_gene: TRBV20-1
j_gene: TRBJ2-5

CDR3aa: CASSDGTALSSYEQYF
CDR3nt: TGCGCCAGCAGCGACGGGACAGCCCTGAGCTCCTACGAGCAGTACTTC
abundance: -
d_gene: TRBD1
v_gene: TRBV5-1
j_gene: TRBJ2-7

CDR3aa: CSASTGTRTYNEQFF
CDR3nt: TGCAGTGCTAGCACCGGGACTAGGACCTACAATGAGCAGTTCTTC
abundance: many
d_gene: TRBD2
v_gene: TRBV20-1
j_gene: TRBJ2-1

CDR3aa: CASSPLAGVRTDTQYF
CDR3nt: TGTGCCAGCAGCCCACTAGCGGGGGTTCGCACAGATACGCAGTATTTT
abundance: many
d_gene: TRBD2
v_gene: TRBV12-3/TRBV12-4
j_gene: TRBJ2-3

CDR3aa: CASRRSTEFYYEQYF
CDR3nt: TGCGCCAGCAGGCGATCGACAGAGTTCTACTACGAGCAGTACTTC
abundance: many
d_gene: -
v_gene: TRBV4-3
j_gene: TRBJ2-7

CDR3aa: CASSLEPRNTEAFF
CDR3nt: TGCGCCAGCAGCTTGGAACCCCGAAACACTGAAGCTTTCTTT
abundance: -
d_gene: -
v_gene: TRBV5-1
j_gene: TRBJ1-1

CDR3aa: CSAGLGTSGNEQFF
CDR3nt: TGCAGTGCTGGCCTTGGGACTAGCGGCAATGAGCAGTTCTTC
abundance: -
d_gene: TRBD2
v_gene: TRBV20-1
j_gene: TRBJ2-1

CDR3aa: CATKGQADTQYF
CDR3nt: TGTGCCACTAAGGGACAGGCAGATACGCAGTATTTT
abundance: -
d_gene: TRBD1
v_gene: TRBV15
j_gene: TRBJ2-3

CDR3aa: CASSYWASGITGELFF
CDR3nt: TGTGCCAGCAGTTACTGGGCTAGCGGTATCACCGGGGAGCTGTTTTTT
abundance: few
d_gene: TRBD2
v_gene: TRBV6-5
j_gene: TRBJ2-2

CDR3aa: CSARARGGGYGYTF
CDR3nt: TGCAGTGCTAGAGCCCGAGGGGGGGGCTATGGCTACACCTTC
abundance: few
d_gene: -
v_gene: TRBV20-1
j_gene: TRBJ1-2

CDR3aa: CASSPVGSRWEKLFF
CDR3nt: TGTGCCAGCAGCCCGGTAGGGAGCCGGTGGGAAAAACTGTTTTTT
abundance: -
d_gene: -
v_gene: TRBV7-6
j_gene: TRBJ1-4

CDR3aa: CASSLDSGRASGELFF
CDR3nt: TGCGCCAGCAGCTTGGACAGCGGGAGGGCCTCCGGGGAGCTGTTTTTT
abundance: -
d_gene: TRBD2
v_gene: TRBV5-1
j_gene: TRBJ2-2

CDR3aa: CASWDRAIDRTEAFF
CDR3nt: TGTGCCAGCTGGGACAGAGCGATCGATAGGACTGAAGCTTTCTTT
abundance: -
d_gene: TRBD1
v_gene: TRBV28
j_gene: TRBJ1-1

CDR3aa: CASSPPSRETQYF
CDR3nt: TGTGCCAGCAGCCCCCCTTCGCGGGAGACCCAGTACTTC
abundance: -
d_gene: -
v_gene: TRBV7-8
j_gene: TRBJ2-5

CDR3aa: CSVQPYQETQYF
CDR3nt: TGCAGCGTTCAGCCGTACCAAGAGACCCAGTACTTC
abundance: -
d_gene: -
v_gene: TRBV29-1
j_gene: TRBJ2-5

CDR3aa: CASSLEGGFYEQYF
CDR3nt: TGCGCCAGCAGCTTGGAGGGGGGGTTTTACGAGCAGTACTTC
abundance: once
d_gene: -
v_gene: TRBV5-1
j_gene: TRBJ2-7

CDR3aa: CASSPQGGVPQYF
CDR3nt: TGTGCCAGCTCACCGCAGGGTGGGGTCCCGCAGTACTTC
abundance: few
d_gene: -
v_gene: TRBV18
j_gene: TRBJ2-7

CDR3aa: CASSFRGTGGFYGYTF
CDR3nt: TGTGCCAGCAGTTTCCGAGGGACAGGGGGCTTCTATGGCTACACCTTC
abundance: -
d_gene: TRBD1
v_gene: TRBV27
j_gene: TRBJ1-2

CDR3aa: CASSGTSGRASEQYF
CDR3nt: TGTGCCAGCAGTGGGACTAGCGGGAGGGCCTCCGAGCAGTACTTC
abundance: -
d_gene: TRBD2
v_gene: TRBV2
j_gene: TRBJ2-7

CDR3aa: CASSLEQGGNEQFF
CDR3nt: TGTGCCAGCTCGCTGGAGCAGGGCGGCAATGAGCAGTTCTTC
abundance: -
d_gene: -
v_gene: TRBV7-9
j_gene: TRBJ2-1

CDR3aa: CASRTTALSLNTGELFF
CDR3nt: TGTGCCAGCAGGACGACGGCTCTAAGTCTGAACACCGGGGAGCTGTTTTTT
abundance: -
d_gene: -
v_gene: TRBV7-8
j_gene: TRBJ2-2

CDR3aa: CASSQVVSKAGRTDTQYF
CDR3nt: TGTGCCAGCAGCCAAGTTGTAAGTAAGGCAGGGAGGACAGATACGCAGTATTTT
abundance: once
d_gene: -
v_gene: TRBV4-2
j_gene: TRBJ2-3

CDR3aa: CASGVGSPPYNEQFF
CDR3nt: TGTGCCAGTGGGGTGGGGTCTCCCCCGTACAATGAGCAGTTCTTC
abundance: -
d_gene: -
v_gene: TRBV19
j_gene: TRBJ2-1

CDR3aa: CASSVEVRLAAEQFF
CDR3nt: TGTGCCAGCAGCGTAGAGGTAAGACTAGCGGCTGAGCAGTTCTTC
abundance: many
d_gene: TRBD2
v_gene: TRBV9
j_gene: TRBJ2-1

CDR3aa: CASSSRKWGANVLTF
CDR3nt: TGTGCCAGCAGCTCCCGGAAGTGGGGGGCCAACGTCCTGACTTTC
abundance: few
d_gene: -
v_gene: TRBV7-2
j_gene: TRBJ2-6

CDR3aa: CSARDQGGAKLFF
CDR3nt: TGCAGTGCTAGAGATCAGGGGGGGGCAAAACTGTTTTTT
abundance: few
d_gene: TRBD1
v_gene: TRBV20-1
j_gene: TRBJ1-4

CDR3aa: CASSRTPQGGETQYF
CDR3nt: TGTGCCAGCAGCCGCACCCCCCAAGGAGGGGAGACCCAGTACTTC
abundance: -
d_gene: -
v_gene: TRBV5-5
j_gene: TRBJ2-5

CDR3aa: CASSPLAGVLDEQFF
CDR3nt: TGTGCCAGCAGTCCTCTAGCGGGGGTCCTGGATGAGCAGTTCTTC
abundance: few
d_gene: TRBD2
v_gene: TRBV12-3/TRBV12-4
j_gene: TRBJ2-1

CDR3aa: CAVRQGAAGELFF
CDR3nt: TGTGCGGTGAGACAGGGGGCCGCAGGGGAGCTGTTTTTT
abundance: few
d_gene: TRBD1
v_gene: TRBV19
j_gene: TRBJ2-2

CDR3aa: CASSSTGRSGDIQYF
CDR3nt: TGCGCCAGCAGCTCCACAGGGAGGTCAGGGGACATTCAGTACTTC
abundance: few
d_gene: -
v_gene: TRBV5-1
j_gene: TRBJ2-4

CDR3aa: CAISTQQETQYF
CDR3nt: TGTGCCATCAGCACACAGCAAGAGACCCAGTACTTC
abundance: few
d_gene: -
v_gene: TRBV10-3
j_gene: TRBJ2-5

CDR3aa: CASSSGGAAGDEQFF
CDR3nt: TGTGCCAGCAGTAGCGGGGGGGCCGCGGGCGATGAGCAGTTCTTC
abundance: few
d_gene: TRBD2
v_gene: TRBV25-1
j_gene: TRBJ2-1

CDR3aa: CASSIQETQYF
CDR3nt: TGTGCCAGCAGCATACAAGAGACCCAGTACTTC
abundance: medium-sized
d_gene: -
v_gene: TRBV7-2
j_gene: TRBJ2-5